This entry lists 32 T cell receptor beta chains sequenced from one sample in a study of T cell responses to AZD1222 COVID-19 vaccine. Sequencing used immunoSEQ multiplex PCR; TCRdb keeps in-frame clones, though not all of them. The data hold roughly 120,000 clones, with roughly 90% observed a single time. The sample consisted of peripheral blood, taken on day 0 of AZD1222 vaccination. These receptor sequences come from an adult in good health.

V is TRBV15 and J is TRBJ2-3; 9 bases fit TRBD1. CDR1 LNHNV and CDR2 YYDKDF come from the germline V gene (reference sequence). This CDR3 is 21 amino acids long. The V gene end was trimmed by 3 bases and the J gene end by 0 bases; junction bases not matched to a gene: 19. The CDR3 DNA reads TGTGCCACCAGCAGCGATTTTCCGGGACAGGGATCCCTCTATAGCACAGATACGCAGTATTTT. Amino acid sequence: CATSSDFPGQGSLYSTDTQYF.

The genes are TRBV9 and TRBJ2-1; 12 nucleotides line up with TRBD2. V gave up 6 bases and J gave up 0 bases; unmatched junction bases: 10. This CDR3 is 18 amino acids long. The germline CDR1 and CDR2 sequences are SGDLS and YYNGEE. CDR3 nucleotide sequence: TGTGCCAGCACACTGGGACTAGCGGGTGATAGCTCCTACAATGAGCAGTTCTTC. It is translated as CASTLGLAGDSSYNEQFF.

This chain links TRBV3-1 (or the pseudogene TRBV3-2) with TRBJ1-4, with D possibly matching TRBD1 (6 bases). V lost 0 bases to trimming and J lost 7 bases, with 18 bases between them. Germline V gene sequence: CDR1 LGHDT, CDR2 YNNKEL (reference sequence). CDR3 length equals 17 residues. CDR3 protein: CASSQDRAVQGSEKLFF. The CDR3, as DNA: TGTGCCAGCAGCCAAGATCGGGCAGTACAGGGTAGTGAAAAACTGTTTTTT.

DNA for the CDR3: TGTGCCAGCAGCCGGGCGGAAAGTCAGCCCCAGCATTTT. This codes for CASSRAESQPQHF. J is TRBJ1-5 and V is TRBV11-2; no definite D call. The length of the CDR3 is 13 residues. V lost 5 bases, J lost 6 bases, and 11 bases lay in between. Germline assignment: CDR1 SGHAT and CDR2 FQNNGV.

V gene TRBV7-2 combines with J gene TRBJ2-7; D unresolved. This CDR3 contains 14 residues. V was shortened by 7 bases and J by 5 bases, with 18 bases between the two germline ends. The germline V gene encodes CDR1 SGHTA and CDR2 FQGNSA. The CDR3 DNA sequence: TGTGCCAGCACCCTAGGGTCTGCGTTCCACGAGCAGTACTTC. Translated, it gives CASTLGSAFHEQYF.

This chain connects TRBV6-5 to TRBJ2-3; TRBD1 is a possible D gene (6 bases). The CDR3 is 15 amino acids. Germline CDR1 is MNHEY and CDR2 is SVGAGI. The germline V and J ends were trimmed by 5 bases and 2 bases, with 14 bases remaining between them. CDR3 residues: CASSPETGLTDTQYF. CDR3 nucleotide sequence: TGTGCCAGCAGTCCGGAGACAGGTCTCACAGATACGCAGTATTTT.

CDR3 bases: TGTGCCAGCAGTTCCAGGGGGGGGGATGAAAAACTGTTTTTT. This codes for CASSSRGGDEKLFF. The J gene is TRBJ1-4, the V gene TRBV6-5; TRBD1 agrees at 7 bases. V lost 4 bases and J lost 6; bases outside the gene matches: 5. Per the germline V gene, CDR1 is MNHEY and CDR2 is SVGAGI. This CDR3 has 14 amino acids.

The chain couples TRBV27 to TRBJ2-7; possibly TRBD2 for D (5 bases). Germline loops: CDR1 MNHEY, CDR2 SMNVEV (reference sequence). V dropped 6 bases and J dropped 6 bases, with 12 bases sitting between them. This CDR3 comprises 12 residues. This CDR3 is CASSQGSREQYF. In DNA form, the CDR3 reads TGTGCCAGCAGCCAAGGGAGTCGCGAGCAGTACTTC.

This chain connects TRBV19 to TRBJ2-7; TRBD1 aligns across 8 bases. Germline V gene data show CDR1 as LNHDA and CDR2 as SQIVND (reference sequence). The CDR3 runs to 16 residues. V shed 3 bases and J 3 bases; nucleotides not matched to a gene: 10. The CDR3, as DNA: TGTGCCAGTAGTATGACATCTGGACAGGGAAGCTACGAGCAGTACTTC. This encodes CASSMTSGQGSYEQYF. The variable domain in full, with the rest retrieved from reference TRBV19 and TRBJ2-7, is DGGITQSPKYLFRKEGQNVTLSCEQNLNHDAMYWYRQDPGQGLRLIYYSQIVNDFQKGDIAEGYSVSREKKESFPLTVTSAQKNPTAFYLCASSMTSGQGSYEQYFGPGTRLTVT.

This clone was seen more than once but under ten times. In DNA form, the CDR3 reads TGTGCCAGCAGTTCCGGGGGGGGCCACAATGAGCAGTTCTTC. This translates into CASSSGGGHNEQFF. The chain links TRBV6-2 or TRBV6-3 to TRBJ2-1; 8 bases agree with TRBD2. V gave up 4 bases and J gave up 5 bases; unmatched junction bases: 4. This CDR3 has 14 amino acids. Per the germline V gene, CDR1 is MNHEY and CDR2 is SVGEGT.

The rearrangement links TRBV29-1 to TRBJ2-1; 9 nucleotides agree with TRBD2. The V segment lost 3 bases and the J segment 8 bases; nucleotides outside the gene matches: 8. This CDR3 comprises 14 residues. Germline CDR1 SQVTM, CDR2 ANQGSEA. The CDR3 reads CSVDRSGSLYEQFF. In DNA, the CDR3 is TGCAGCGTTGATCGTAGCGGGAGTTTGTATGAGCAGTTCTTC.

The genes are TRBV2 and TRBJ2-5; TRBD1 matches 7 bases. This CDR3 has 15 amino acids. Germline V gives CDR1 SNHLY, CDR2 FYNNEI. The V segment lost 2 bases and the J segment 2 bases; nucleotides outside the gene matches: 5. The CDR3 region has the DNA TGTGCCAGCAGTGAATCGGGGACAGTTCAAGAGACCCAGTACTTC. It codes for CASSESGTVQETQYF.

The V gene is TRBV6-2 or TRBV6-3, the J gene TRBJ1-1; tentatively, D is TRBD1 (6 bases). Germline assignment: CDR1 MNHEY and CDR2 SVGEGT. The CDR3 runs to 14 residues. The ends were cut back, 6 bases at V and 1 base at J, with 12 bases in the middle. CDR3 sequence: CASSPTGENTEAFF. In nucleotides, the CDR3 is TGTGCCAGCAGCCCGACAGGAGAGAACACTGAAGCTTTCTTT.

The CDR3 sequence is CASSQDAVRETQYF. In DNA, the CDR3 is TGTGCCAGCAGCCAAGATGCAGTCCGGGAGACCCAGTACTTC. The chain has TRBV3-1 (or the pseudogene TRBV3-2) and TRBJ2-5, with D unclear. CDR1 is LGHDT and CDR2 is YNNKEL in the germline V gene (reference sequence). Trimming removed 0 bases from V and 5 bases from J, with 10 bases in between. The CDR3 sequence is 14 residues long.

This clone was observed once. The chain carries TRBV5-6 and TRBJ2-1; 11 bases fit TRBD2. V trimming: 5 bases; J trimming: 3 bases; junction bases outside the gene matches: 7. The CDR3 length is 16 residues. The germline V gene has CDR1 SGHDT and CDR2 YYEEEE. The CDR3 nucleotides are TGTGCCAGCAGTTTAAGGACTAGCGGGCTCTACAATGAGCAGTTCTTC. Translating it yields CASSLRTSGLYNEQFF.

This clone was seen only a few times. This rearrangement joins TRBV11-2 to TRBJ1-2, with D hard to call. This CDR3 has 10 residues. Germline loops: CDR1 SGHAT, CDR2 FQNNGV. Trimming cost V 8 bases and J 1 base, with 2 bases left between them. CDR3 sequence: CASGNYGYTF. In nucleotides, the CDR3 is TGTGCCAGCGGTAACTATGGCTACACCTTC.

This chain links TRBV29-1 with TRBJ2-2; 9 bases agree with TRBD1. The CDR3 contains 14 residues. The trim removed 7 bases at V and 3 bases at J, leaving 6 bases unmatched. In germline, CDR1 is SQVTM, CDR2 ANQGSEA. The CDR3 sequence is CSGRRDRDTGELFF. In DNA form, the CDR3 reads TGCAGCGGGCGCCGGGACAGGGACACCGGGGAGCTGTTTTTT.

This rearrangement joins TRBV9 to TRBJ2-7, with 9 bases that match TRBD1. This CDR3 spans 14 amino acids. CDR1 is SGDLS, CDR2 YYNGEE, per germline. Trimming removed 2 bases from V and 6 bases from J; junction bases left unmatched: 6. Here the CDR3 DNA reads TGTGCCAGCAGCGTCGGGACAGGGACGGGCGAGCAGTACTTC. This codes for CASSVGTGTGEQYF.

The V gene is TRBV12-3 or TRBV12-4, the J gene TRBJ1-1, with D unresolved. V shed 9 bases and J shed 0 bases, with 8 bases lying between them. This CDR3 region has 12 residues. The CDR3: CASREMNTEAFF. CDR3 bases: TGTGCCAGTCGGGAAATGAACACTGAAGCTTTCTTT.

This chain joins TRBV19 and TRBJ2-7, with D uncertain. CDR3 size: 14 residues. The ends were cut back, 1 base at V and 5 bases at J, with 12 bases in the middle. CDR1 LNHDA and CDR2 SQIVND come from the germline V gene (reference sequence). The CDR3 loop is CASSIGDNGDEQYF. CDR3 bases: TGTGCCAGTAGTATAGGGGATAACGGAGACGAGCAGTACTTC.

This chain uses TRBV4-1 with TRBJ1-6; no clear D gene. Looked up from germline, CDR1 is MGHRA and CDR2 is YSYEKL. V was shortened by 3 bases and J by 7 bases, with 13 bases between the two germline ends. There are 15 residues in the CDR3. The CDR3 is CASSQLGVGNSPLHF. In nucleotides, the CDR3 is TGCGCCAGCAGCCAGCTTGGGGTAGGAAATTCACCCCTCCACTTT.

This clone was picked up one time. This rearrangement joins TRBV12-3 or TRBV12-4 to TRBJ1-2; D not certain. V lost 3 bases and J 1 base, leaving 6 bases between the germline ends. This CDR3 has 13 residues. The CDR3 region is CASSFEYNYGYTF. The CDR3 bases are TGTGCCAGCAGTTTTGAGTATAACTATGGCTACACCTTC.

The J gene is TRBJ2-5, the V gene TRBV28; perhaps D is TRBD1 or TRBD2 (5 bases each). The length of the CDR3 is 13 residues. The germline V gene encodes CDR1 MDHEN and CDR2 SYDVKM. The V end lost 7 bases, the J end lost 5 bases, and 14 bases lay between the germline ends. The CDR3 nucleotides read TGTGCCAGCACCGGGGCAGCGAGTGAGACCCAGTACTTC. Protein sequence: CASTGAASETQYF.

About this clone: One junction end does not reproduce the germline sequence, and a read error may be involved. The chain couples TRBV28 to TRBJ1-2; D call uncertain. The CDR3 runs 15 residues. The V gene's germline CDR1 is MDHEN and CDR2 SYDVKM. The CDR3 nucleotides are TGTGCCAGCAGCCGACTCACCCCAGAATACTATGGATACACCTTC. It codes for CASSRLTPEYYGYTF.

The J gene is TRBJ2-7, the V gene TRBV7-2, with 8 bases lining up with TRBD2. The CDR3 has 15 residues. Germline V lookup: CDR1 SGHTA, CDR2 FQGNSA. The ends lost 4 bases at V and 0 bases at J; junction bases unmatched: 5. CDR3 loop: CASSSSLAVSYEQYF. The CDR3 nucleotides are TGTGCCAGCAGCTCCTCACTAGCGGTCTCCTACGAGCAGTACTTC.

The chain employs TRBV5-1 and TRBJ2-1, with D hard to call. The germline gives CDR1 SGHRS, CDR2 YFSETQ. The CDR3 consists of 12 residues. Trimming stripped 5 bases from V and 7 bases from J, with 10 bases between. The chain's CDR3 is CASREYRNEQFF. In DNA, the CDR3 is TGCGCCAGCAGGGAGTATAGGAATGAGCAGTTCTTC.

The V gene is TRBV29-1, the J gene TRBJ2-3, with D possibly being TRBD1 or TRBD2 (6 bases each). Germline V gives CDR1 SQVTM, CDR2 ANQGSEA. CDR3 size: 13 residues. Trimming removed 0 bases from V and 9 bases from J, with 13 bases in between. This CDR3 reads CSVEDGGQLTQYF. DNA of the CDR3: TGCAGCGTTGAAGATGGGGGGCAGCTGACGCAGTATTTT.

This clone was seen once. The V gene is TRBV2, the J gene TRBJ1-5; D remains unclear. Trimming cost V 1 base and J 8 bases, with 12 bases left between them. The V gene's germline CDR1 is SNHLY and CDR2 FYNNEI. This CDR3 has 14 amino acids. CDR3 sequence reads: CASSEVAIREPQHF. The DNA for the CDR3 is TGTGCCAGCAGTGAAGTAGCCATAAGGGAGCCCCAGCATTTT.

The rearrangement joins TRBV3-1 (or the pseudogene TRBV3-2) to TRBJ1-5, with 9 bases lining up with TRBD1. This CDR3 comprises 14 residues. V shed 4 bases, J shed 6 bases, and the junction held 4 bases outside the gene matches. Germline lookup yields CDR1 LGHDT and CDR2 YNNKEL (reference sequence). The CDR3, as DNA: TGTGCCAGCAGCCGAGGACAGGGGCCTCAGCCCCAGCATTTT. It specifies CASSRGQGPQPQHF.

The chain carries TRBV7-9 and TRBJ2-6; no definite D call. V was clipped by 1 base and J by 3 bases, with 4 bases between them. Germline CDR1 and CDR2: SEHNR and FQNEAQ (reference sequence). The CDR3 is made up of 14 amino acids. CDR3 sequence (DNA): TGTGCCAGCAGCTTAGTAGATGGGGCCAACGTCCTGACTTTC. Its translation is CASSLVDGANVLTF.

This sequence joins TRBV9 and TRBJ1-3; D ambiguous. Germline V gene data show CDR1 as SGDLS and CDR2 as YYNGEE. The V gene lost 0 bases and the J gene lost 0 bases, with 13 bases spanning the gap. The CDR3 consists of 17 residues. CDR3 sequence reads: CASSVAIDGYSGNTIYF. The CDR3 DNA follows: TGTGCCAGCAGCGTAGCTATTGACGGATACTCTGGAAACACCATATATTTT.

The chain couples TRBV21-1 to TRBJ2-7; TRBD1 is the table's D call and was not checked against the DNA. TRBV21-1 is described as a pseudogene. This CDR3 contains 14 residues. The CDR3 coding sequence is TGTGCCAGCAGCATGACAGGCAGATCCTACGAGCAGTACTTC. It encodes CASSMTGRSYEQYF.